The 17 T cell receptor beta chains below were found in one sample sequenced in a study of identical twins. TCRdb processed the 5' RACE reads anew with MiXCR; each CDR3 protein has one entry. The table shows hundreds of thousands of distinct CDR3 sequences, with under 8.5% occurring only once. The same data also contributed to another study, on yellow fever vaccine responses in identical twins.

Sequencing was done on a sample of PBMCs. The receptors originated from a woman aged 18-35 years in good health.

This clonotype was picked up many times. The chain recombines TRBV12-3 or TRBV12-4 with TRBJ2-1; 8 positions agree with TRBD2. The CDR3 runs 16 residues. V lost 5 bases, J lost 0 bases, and 6 bases stayed unmatched. The CDR3 DNA reads as TGTGCCAGCAGTGGGCCGGGACTAGTCTCCTACAATGAGCAGTTCTTC. Its protein product is CASSGPGLVSYNEQFF.

The rearrangement joins TRBV20-1 to TRBJ2-3, with D perhaps given as TRBD1 or TRBD2 (5 bases each). The germline CDR1 and CDR2 sequences are DFQATT and SNEGSKA (reference sequence). The CDR3 consists of 17 residues. V was clipped by 1 base and J by 5 bases, with 22 bases between them. CDR3 region: CSARGPAGTSRGDTQYF. The CDR3 DNA reads TGCAGTGCTAGAGGTCCCGCAGGGACGAGCCGGGGAGATACGCAGTATTTT.

This clonotype appeared a few times. The chain recombines TRBV29-1 with TRBJ2-7, with 8 bases that match TRBD2. The V gene's germline CDR1 is SQVTM and CDR2 ANQGSEA. Trimming cost V 1 base and J 6 bases; bases outside gene matches: 11. CDR3 length: 15 residues. CDR3 in amino acids: CSVEAVAGPSGEQYF. The DNA of the CDR3 is TGCAGCGTTGAAGCTGTAGCGGGGCCCTCCGGCGAGCAGTACTTC.

This clonotype showed up just a few times. The rearrangement uses TRBV10-2 and TRBJ2-1; 11 bases are shared with TRBD2. V lost 7 bases, J lost 5 bases, and 10 bases stayed unmatched. Looked up from germline, CDR1 is WSHSY and CDR2 is SAAADI. There are 16 residues in the CDR3. The CDR3 reads CASTVAGGLINNEQFF. The CDR3, as DNA: TGCGCCAGCACCGTAGCGGGAGGGCTCATCAACAATGAGCAGTTCTTC.

This clonotype was seen only a few times. The genes are TRBV7-9 and TRBJ2-1; D possibly uses TRBD1 or TRBD2 (5 bases each). CDR1 and CDR2 (germline): SEHNR, FQNEAQ (reference sequence). Trimming cost V 3 bases and J 3 bases, with 15 bases left between them. The CDR3 sequence is 16 residues long. This chain's CDR3 is CASSLLALGDYNEQFF. DNA of the CDR3: TGTGCCAGCAGCTTGCTTGCCCTGGGGGACTACAATGAGCAGTTCTTC.

This chain connects TRBV28 to TRBJ1-5; 9 bases fit TRBD1. The V and J ends lost 5 bases and 7 bases, in that order; junction bases with no gene match: 9. This CDR3 is built from 15 residues. Looked up from germline, CDR1 is MDHEN and CDR2 is SYDVKM. Written as DNA, the CDR3 is TGTGCCAGCAGTCCCACAGGGGGCGCGTGGCAGCCCCAGCATTTT. Translating gives CASSPTGGAWQPQHF.

V is TRBV29-1 and J is TRBJ2-1; D is possibly TRBD2 (6 bases). Between the trimmed V and J ends, which lost 6 bases and 7 bases, there was a span of 10 bases. The CDR3 totals 11 residues. Per germline, CDR1 SQVTM and CDR2 ANQGSEA. This CDR3 is CSVPGENEQFF. DNA of the CDR3: TGCAGCGTCCCGGGGGAGAATGAGCAGTTCTTC.

This clonotype has only a few counts. This rearrangement joins TRBV29-1 to TRBJ2-1; 10 nucleotides line up with TRBD1. V was clipped by 6 bases and J by 3 bases; unmatched bases: 8. Germline assignment: CDR1 SQVTM and CDR2 ANQGSEA. This CDR3 region has 15 residues. CDR3 residues: CSVQPGQGNYNEQFF. The CDR3 bases are TGCAGCGTGCAACCGGGACAGGGGAACTACAATGAGCAGTTCTTC.

This clonotype came up a few times. The chain couples TRBV7-9 to TRBJ2-5; D uncertain. The germline V gene has CDR1 SEHNR and CDR2 FQNEAQ (reference sequence). V was clipped by 3 bases and J by 0 bases, with 8 bases between them. This CDR3 comprises 14 residues. The chain's CDR3 is CASSFTNHQETQYF. In DNA form, the CDR3 reads TGTGCCAGCAGCTTCACAAACCACCAAGAGACCCAGTACTTC.

In this sample, this clonotype turned up many times. This sequence joins TRBV5-5 and TRBJ1-1; 8 nucleotides align to TRBD1. The CDR3 totals 16 residues. Germline V lookup: CDR1 SGHKS, CDR2 YYEKEE (reference sequence). V was pared by 0 bases and J by 5 bases, with 9 bases of the junction left unmatched. CDR3 coding DNA: TGTGCCAGCAGCTTGGTTTCGAGGACAGGGAGTACTGAAGCTTTCTTT. Translating it yields CASSLVSRTGSTEAFF.

This clonotype was seen only a few times. The V and J genes are TRBV4-2 and TRBJ2-7; 7 bases agree with TRBD2. V shed 0 bases, J shed 4 bases, and the junction held 12 bases outside the gene matches. Germline-derived CDR1 and CDR2 are LGHNA and YNFKEQ. The CDR3 is made up of 17 amino acids. DNA of the CDR3: TGTGCCAGCAGCCAAGAAGATTATAGCGGGCTGACGTACGAGCAGTACTTC. As protein: CASSQEDYSGLTYEQYF.

This clonotype was seen at least ten times. The chain links TRBV12-3 or TRBV12-4 to TRBJ1-4; TRBD1 might be the D (5 bases). This CDR3 comprises 13 residues. V was clipped by 5 bases and J by 7 bases, with 11 bases between them. The CDR3 reads CASSRQPVEKLFF. The DNA of the CDR3 is TGTGCCAGCAGTCGACAGCCGGTTGAAAAACTGTTTTTT.

A few counts support this clonotype. This chain's CDR3 is CASRAWGYTGELFF. The CDR3 DNA reads as TGTGCCAGCAGAGCCTGGGGGTACACCGGGGAGCTGTTTTTT. The chain has TRBV7-8 and TRBJ2-2, with D possibly called TRBD1 or TRBD2 (5 bases each). The length of the CDR3 is 14 residues. The germline V and J ends were trimmed by 6 bases and 3 bases, with 11 bases remaining between them. Germline V CDR1 and CDR2: SGHVS, FQNEAQ.

The gene calls are TRBV29-1 and TRBJ1-1; D is ambiguous. There are 12 residues in the CDR3. Germline V gives CDR1 SQVTM, CDR2 ANQGSEA. Trimming took off 5 bases at V and 2 bases at J, with 9 bases between the two ends. CDR3 bases: TGCAGCGTTTCACCATCTAACACTGAAGCTTTCTTT. This sequence encodes CSVSPSNTEAFF.

This clonotype was observed a few times. The V gene is TRBV28, the J gene TRBJ2-2, with 9 bases aligning to TRBD1. V lost 4 bases to trimming and J lost 5 bases; unmatched junction nucleotides: 11. Germline values: CDR1 MDHEN, CDR2 SYDVKM. The CDR3 totals 17 residues. CDR3 nucleotides: TGTGCCAGCAGTTCGAGACAGGGGGAACCAAATACCGGGGAGCTGTTTTTT. This codes for CASSSRQGEPNTGELFF.

This clonotype has ten or more counts. The CDR3 DNA is TGTGCCAGCAGTACCTGGACAGCAGATACGCAGTATTTT. Encoded protein: CASSTWTADTQYF. The genes are TRBV12-3 or TRBV12-4 and TRBJ2-3, with a possible D match to TRBD1 (6 bases). Trimming removed 5 bases from V and 4 bases from J, with 10 bases in between. The CDR3 has 13 residues.

The V and J genes are TRBV14 and TRBJ1-2; possibly TRBD1 for D (6 bases). Germline V gives CDR1 SGHDN, CDR2 FVKESK. CDR3 length equals 11 residues. V was trimmed by 6 bases and J by 13 bases, leaving 15 bases between them. CDR3 residues: CASSPGAGATF. The CDR3 bases are TGTGCCAGCAGTCCGGGAGCAGGGGCCACCTTC.